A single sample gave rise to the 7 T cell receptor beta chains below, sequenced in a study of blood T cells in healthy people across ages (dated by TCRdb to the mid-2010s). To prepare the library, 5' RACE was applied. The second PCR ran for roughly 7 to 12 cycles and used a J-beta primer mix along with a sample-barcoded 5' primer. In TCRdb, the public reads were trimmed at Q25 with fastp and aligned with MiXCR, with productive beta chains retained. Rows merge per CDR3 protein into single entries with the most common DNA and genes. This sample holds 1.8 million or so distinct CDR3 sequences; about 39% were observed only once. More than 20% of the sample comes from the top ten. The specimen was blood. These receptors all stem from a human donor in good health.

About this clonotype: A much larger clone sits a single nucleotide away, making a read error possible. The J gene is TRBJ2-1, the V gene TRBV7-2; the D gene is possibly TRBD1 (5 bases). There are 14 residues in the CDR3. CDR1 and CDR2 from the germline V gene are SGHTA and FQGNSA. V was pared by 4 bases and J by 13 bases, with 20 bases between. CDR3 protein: CASSSRVTKNIQFF. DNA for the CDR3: TGTGCCAGCAGCTCCAGGGTAACCAAAAACATTCAGTTCTTC. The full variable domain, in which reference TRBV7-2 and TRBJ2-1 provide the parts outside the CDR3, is GAGVSQSPSNKVTEKGKDVELRCDPISGHTALYWYRQSLGQGLEFLIYFQGNSAPDKSGLPSDRFSAERTGGSVSTLTIQRTQQEDSAVYLCASSSRVTKNIQFFGPGTRLTVL.

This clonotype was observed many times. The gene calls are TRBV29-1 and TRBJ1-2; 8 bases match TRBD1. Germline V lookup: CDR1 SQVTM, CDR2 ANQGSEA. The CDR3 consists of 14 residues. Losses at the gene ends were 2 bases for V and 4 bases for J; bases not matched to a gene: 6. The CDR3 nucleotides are TGCAGCGTTGAATCTCAGGGGGCTGGCTATGGCTACACCTTC. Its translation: CSVESQGAGYGYTF.

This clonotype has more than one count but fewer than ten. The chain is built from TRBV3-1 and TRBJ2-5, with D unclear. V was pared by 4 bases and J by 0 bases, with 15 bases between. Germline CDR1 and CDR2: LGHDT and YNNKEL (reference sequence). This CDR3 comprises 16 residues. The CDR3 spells CASSPRGFTNQETQYF. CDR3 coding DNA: TGTGCCAGCAGCCCCAGAGGTTTTACCAACCAAGAGACCCAGTACTTC.

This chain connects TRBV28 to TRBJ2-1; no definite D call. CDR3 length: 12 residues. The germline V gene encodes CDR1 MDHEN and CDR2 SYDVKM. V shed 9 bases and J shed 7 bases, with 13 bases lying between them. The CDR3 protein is CARARGENEQFF. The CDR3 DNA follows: TGTGCCAGGGCCCGCGGAGAAAATGAGCAGTTCTTC.

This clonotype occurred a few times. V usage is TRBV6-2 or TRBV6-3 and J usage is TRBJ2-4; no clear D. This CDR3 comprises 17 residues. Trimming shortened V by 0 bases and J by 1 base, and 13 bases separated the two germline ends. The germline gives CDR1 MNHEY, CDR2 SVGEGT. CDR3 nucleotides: TGTGCCAGCAGTTACTCGATTGGCAGAATGGCCAAAAACATTCAGTACTTC. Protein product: CASSYSIGRMAKNIQYF.

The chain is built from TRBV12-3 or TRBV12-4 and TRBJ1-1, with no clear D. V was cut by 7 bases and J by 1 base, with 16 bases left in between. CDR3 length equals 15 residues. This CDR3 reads CASTVDGERNTEAFF. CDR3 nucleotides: TGTGCCAGCACCGTCGACGGGGAAAGGAACACTGAAGCTTTCTTT.

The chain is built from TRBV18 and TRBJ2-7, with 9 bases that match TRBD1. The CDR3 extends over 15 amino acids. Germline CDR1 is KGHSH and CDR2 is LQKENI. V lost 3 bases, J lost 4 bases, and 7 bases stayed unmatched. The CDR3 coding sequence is TGTGCCAGCTCACCCCTATACAGGGGGCCGTACGAGCAGTACTTC. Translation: CASSPLYRGPYEQYF.